This TCR beta chain was profiled in a study of cytomegalovirus exposure and HLA in healthy donors. The primer mix had 60 Vbeta and 13 Jbeta primers. The table came from immunoSEQ multiplex PCR; TCRdb's copy has only in-frame clones and leaves some out. The top ten hold about 15% of the sample, which has around 79,000 clones, about 69% seen once. In regard to this clone: Its antigen is unknown.

Overall study findings and caveats: CMV serostatus alone was available as immune exposure information.

Participants comprised healthy donors of bone marrow. Germline CDR1 reads PRHDT; CDR2 reads FYEKMQ (reference sequence). V shed 0 bases and J shed 3 bases, with 11 bases lying between them. The CDR3 covers 16 residues. The specimen was PBMCs. The receptor comes from a woman aged 40 to 49 in good health and CMV-seropositive. The chain is built from TRBV13 and TRBJ2-2; a weak D match, TRBD1 (5 bases). As DNA, the CDR3 is TGTGCCAGCAGCTTAGGGGCAGGGTTGGACACCGGGGAGCTGTTTTTT. Its protein product is CASSLGAGLDTGELFF.